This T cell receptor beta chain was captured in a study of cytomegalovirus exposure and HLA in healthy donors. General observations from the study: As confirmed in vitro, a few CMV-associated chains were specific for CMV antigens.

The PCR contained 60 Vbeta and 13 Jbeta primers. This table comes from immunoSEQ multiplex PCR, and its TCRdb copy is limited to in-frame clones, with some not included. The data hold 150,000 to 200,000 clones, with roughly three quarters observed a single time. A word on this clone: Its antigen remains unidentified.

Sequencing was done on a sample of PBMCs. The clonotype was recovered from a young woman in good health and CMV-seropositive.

The CDR3 spells CASSLEGGSVKGYTF. For the CDR3, the DNA is TGCGCCAGCAGCTTGGAGGGGGGGTCGGTTAAAGGCTACACCTTC. The gene calls are TRBV5-1 and TRBJ1-2; weak D call: TRBD1 (6 bases). CDR1 SGHRS and CDR2 YFSETQ come from the germline V gene. The CDR3 is 15 residues long. V lost 0 bases and J lost 8, with 17 bases in between.